Below are 18 T cell receptor beta chains sequenced from a single sample in a study of blood T cell repertoires in COVID-19. The assay was immunoSEQ multiplex PCR, and TCRdb's table has in-frame clones only and misses some. The table includes 95,000 to 130,000 clones, approximately 82% detected once. Sequencing input: peripheral blood. All receptors come from a man aged 65-85 years with active or convalescent COVID-19.

V gene TRBV6-6 combines with J gene TRBJ1-1; 7 nucleotides line up with TRBD1. Germline-derived CDR1 and CDR2 are MNHNY and SVGAGI (reference sequence). The V and J ends lost 4 bases and 5 bases, in that order; junction bases with no gene match: 10. The CDR3 covers 15 residues. The CDR3 nucleotides read TGTGCCAGCAGTTCGAAACAGGGGCGGTGGACTGAAGCTTTCTTT. This encodes CASSSKQGRWTEAFF.

This rearrangement joins TRBV7-2 to TRBJ2-7; D might be TRBD1 (5 bases). Germline V gene data show CDR1 as SGHTA and CDR2 as FQGNSA. The CDR3 is 14 residues long. Trimming left V 5 bases short and J 1 base short, with 12 bases between. The CDR3 here is CASSAAQGSYEQYF. CDR3 DNA: TGTGCCAGCAGCGCGGCCCAGGGTTCCTACGAGCAGTACTTC. Full variable domain (missing parts from reference TRBV7-2 and TRBJ2-7): GAGVSQSPSNKVTEKGKDVELRCDPISGHTALYWYRQSLGQGLEFLIYFQGNSAPDKSGLPSDRFSAERTGGSVSTLTIQRTQQEDSAVYLCASSAAQGSYEQYFGPGTRLTVT.

The gene calls are TRBV7-9 and TRBJ1-2, with D perhaps matching TRBD1 (5 bases). The V gene's germline CDR1 is SEHNR and CDR2 FQNEAQ (reference sequence). The V end was cut by 1 base, the J end by 3 bases, with 9 bases between. This CDR3 has 14 amino acids. Here the CDR3 DNA reads TGTGCCAGCAGCTTAGGGAGGGGAGACTATGGCTACACCTTC. This encodes CASSLGRGDYGYTF.

The chain recombines TRBV4-1 with TRBJ1-2, with 10 nucleotides matching TRBD1. The V gene's germline CDR1 is MGHRA and CDR2 YSYEKL. This CDR3 contains 19 residues. The trim removed 4 bases at V and 4 bases at J, leaving 18 bases unmatched. The CDR3 reads CASSRTITGTGDFSYGYTF. CDR3 bases: TGCGCCAGCAGCCGGACTATAACCGGGACAGGGGATTTTTCCTATGGCTACACCTTC.

V usage is TRBV18 and J usage is TRBJ2-7; 10 bases agree with TRBD2. CDR1 is KGHSH and CDR2 is LQKENI in the germline V gene. V lost 6 bases to trimming and J lost 4 bases; unmatched junction nucleotides: 6. This CDR3 is 14 amino acids long. CDR3 nucleotides: TGTGCCAGCTCCCCCGGACTAGCGGAGTACGAGCAGTACTTC. Translation gives CASSPGLAEYEQYF.

The chain links TRBV23-1 to TRBJ1-6; D gene unclear. TRBV23-1 counts as an open reading frame of uncertain function. The CDR3 sequence is 17 residues long. Trimming pared 6 bases from V and 7 bases from J, leaving 22 bases between. For the CDR3, the DNA is TGCGCCAGCAGCTTGGCGTGGAGGAATCCGGCGAATTCACCCCTCCACTTT. Its translation is CASSLAWRNPANSPLHF.

The genes are TRBV7-6 and TRBJ2-1, with TRBD2 as a possible D gene (6 bases). The CDR3 has 16 residues. Germline CDR1 is SGHVS and CDR2 is FNYEAQ. V lost 5 bases and J 10 bases, leaving 24 bases between the germline ends. The CDR3 sequence: CASSANSPASRGEQFF. CDR3 in DNA: TGTGCCAGCAGCGCCAACTCTCCCGCTAGTCGGGGGGAGCAGTTCTTC. The entire variable domain, with the rest obtained from reference TRBV7-6 and TRBJ2-1, is as follows: GAGVSQSPRYKVTKRGQDVALRCDPISGHVSLYWYRQALGQGPEFLTYFNYEAQQDKSGLPNDRFSAERPEGSISTLTIQRTEQRDSAMYRCASSANSPASRGEQFFGPGTRLTVL.

V and J are TRBV5-1 and TRBJ2-3, with D uncertain. This CDR3 comprises 13 residues. Germline CDR1 SGHRS, CDR2 YFSETQ. V gave up 2 bases and J gave up 5 bases, with 9 bases separating them. CDR3 in amino acids: CASSLTLGDTQYF. The CDR3 DNA sequence: TGCGCCAGCAGCTTAACTCTTGGAGATACGCAGTATTTT.

The chain recombines TRBV7-6 with TRBJ2-1; TRBD2 aligns across 7 bases. The CDR3 extends over 14 amino acids. V dropped 4 bases and J dropped 4; count of bases not matched to a gene: 4. The germline gives CDR1 SGHVS, CDR2 FNYEAQ. The CDR3 coding sequence is TGTGCCAGCAGCTGGACTAGGGGATACAATGAGCAGTTCTTC. Translated: CASSWTRGYNEQFF.

This clone showed up just a few times. The chain combines TRBV7-9 with TRBJ2-5; 10 nucleotides line up with TRBD1. V shed 5 bases and J 5 bases; nucleotides not matched to a gene: 8. The CDR3 runs 15 residues. CDR1 SEHNR and CDR2 FQNEAQ come from the germline V gene (reference sequence). CDR3 amino acids: CASSPGTGDGETQYF. The CDR3 nucleotides are TGTGCCAGCAGCCCAGGGACAGGGGACGGTGAGACCCAGTACTTC.

This chain connects TRBV18 to TRBJ2-7; 12 nucleotides match TRBD1. Unmatched junction bases numbered 8, after V lost 5 bases and J lost 6 bases. The CDR3 length is 15 residues. Per germline, CDR1 KGHSH and CDR2 LQKENI. DNA of the CDR3: TGTGCCAGCTCATCTCGGGGACAGGGGGCAGGCGAGCAGTACTTC. Translation gives CASSSRGQGAGEQYF.

The chain employs TRBV2 and TRBJ1-4, with D possibly TRBD1 on 6 matching bases. Germline-derived CDR1 and CDR2 are SNHLY and FYNNEI. V lost 4 bases and J lost 4, with 13 bases in between. This CDR3 region has 15 residues. The chain's CDR3 is CASSAFGTFNEKLFF. The CDR3 coding sequence is TGTGCCAGCAGTGCTTTCGGGACATTTAATGAAAAACTGTTTTTT.

The chain joins TRBV23-1 to TRBJ2-7; maybe TRBD2 (7 bases). TRBV23-1 is treated as an ORF (open reading frame) with a function not yet certain. This CDR3 is 17 amino acids long. Trimming shortened V by 5 bases and J by 1 base, and 21 bases separated the two germline ends. CDR3 sequence reads: CASSFSPGGDISYEQYF. The CDR3 region has the DNA TGCGCCAGCAGTTTCTCTCCGGGGGGCGATATTTCCTACGAGCAGTACTTC.

This chain uses TRBV9 with TRBJ1-3; D is uncertain. The germline CDR1 and CDR2 sequences are SGDLS and YYNGEE. The CDR3 consists of 14 residues. Trimming removed 2 bases from V and 2 bases from J, with 8 bases in between. This CDR3 is CASSVGGTGNTIYF. CDR3 DNA sequence: TGTGCCAGCAGCGTCGGCGGGACTGGAAACACCATATATTTT.

The V call is TRBV7-2, the J call TRBJ1-1; no reliable D call. This CDR3 has 14 residues. V lost 5 bases and J lost 8, with 18 bases in between. Germline assignment: CDR1 SGHTA and CDR2 FQGNSA. CDR3 residues: CASSPLLAGREAFF. Written as DNA, the CDR3 is TGTGCCAGCAGCCCATTATTGGCGGGTCGGGAAGCTTTCTTT.

The chain employs TRBV24-1 and TRBJ2-3; D unclear. There are 13 residues in the CDR3. The germline V gene encodes CDR1 KGHDR and CDR2 SFDVKD. The ends were cut back, 6 bases at V and 1 base at J, with 7 bases in the middle. CDR3 region: CATSRQGTDTQYF. CDR3 nucleotide sequence: TGTGCCACCAGTCGGCAGGGCACAGATACGCAGTATTTT.

The chain recombines TRBV6-6 with TRBJ1-2; the D gene is possibly TRBD1 (6 bases). Germline V gene sequence: CDR1 MNHNY, CDR2 SVGAGI (reference sequence). The CDR3 has 13 residues. V was cut by 11 bases and J by 4 bases, with 17 bases left in between. CDR3 nucleotides: TGTGCCGCGCACAGGGAGCGGGGCTATGGCTACACCTTC. Protein product: CAAHRERGYGYTF.

The J gene is TRBJ2-3, the V gene TRBV4-2; TRBD2 matches at 12 bases. The CDR3 contains 16 residues. Trimming removed 3 bases from V and 6 bases from J; junction bases left unmatched: 7. Looked up from germline, CDR1 is LGHNA and CDR2 is YNFKEQ. The DNA for the CDR3 is TGTGCCAGCAGCCAGGGAACTAGCGGGAGGTGGGATACGCAGTATTTT. Amino acid sequence: CASSQGTSGRWDTQYF.